Shown below are 7 T cell receptor beta chains from a single sample sequenced in a study of blood T cell repertoires in COVID-19. Here immunoSEQ multiplex PCR was the method, and the copy in TCRdb shows in-frame clones only, minus some. The table records roughly 330,000 clones, approximately 90% of them present only once. The sequencing input was peripheral blood. Receptors originate from a woman aged 50 to 65 with active or convalescent COVID-19.

This chain links TRBV19 with TRBJ2-2, with TRBD2 matching over 7 bases. CDR1 is LNHDA and CDR2 is SQIVND in the germline V gene (reference sequence). V was clipped by 1 base and J by 7 bases; unmatched bases: 6. CDR3 length: 15 residues. The CDR3 sequence: CASSIGQGGVGELFF. Here the CDR3 DNA reads TGTGCCAGTAGTATAGGCCAGGGAGGGGTCGGGGAGCTGTTTTTT. Looking up the rest from reference TRBV19 and TRBJ2-2 gives the full variable domain: DGGITQSPKYLFRKEGQNVTLSCEQNLNHDAMYWYRQDPGQGLRLIYYSQIVNDFQKGDIAEGYSVSREKKESFPLTVTSAQKNPTAFYLCASSIGQGGVGELFFGEGSRLTVL.

The J gene is TRBJ2-2, the V gene TRBV6-2 or TRBV6-3; 11 bases are a match to TRBD1. V shed 6 bases, J shed 4 bases, and the junction held 7 bases outside the gene matches. Germline-derived CDR1 and CDR2 are MNHEY and SVGEGT. The CDR3 spans 16 residues. The CDR3 DNA reads as TGTGCCAGCAGACCTGGACAGGGGGCTATCACCGGGGAGCTGTTTTTT. Translating gives CASRPGQGAITGELFF.

This sequence joins TRBV4-1 and TRBJ1-2, with 7 bases matching TRBD1. Germline CDR1 MGHRA, CDR2 YSYEKL. This CDR3 comprises 16 residues. With 3 bases clipped from V and 4 bases from J, the junction kept 11 bases outside the gene matches. DNA of the CDR3: TGCGCCAGCAGCCAGGCTCCGGGACAGTTATTCTATGGCTACACCTTC. Its translation is CASSQAPGQLFYGYTF.

V gene TRBV5-3 combines with J gene TRBJ2-1, with 8 positions matching TRBD2. TRBV5-3 is sorted into the ORF group, with uncertain function. V trimming: 4 bases; J trimming: 4 bases; junction bases outside the gene matches: 10. The CDR3 is 16 residues long. Here the CDR3 DNA reads TGTGCCAGAAGCCTGAGGCGGGGGGCCGATTACAATGAGCAGTTCTTC. It is translated as CARSLRRGADYNEQFF.

This chain connects TRBV2 to TRBJ1-4; the match to TRBD1 covers 8 bases. Trimming cost V 2 bases and J 10 bases; bases outside gene matches: 3. The CDR3 extends over 13 amino acids. CDR1 SNHLY and CDR2 FYNNEI come from the germline V gene. CDR3 nucleotide sequence: TGTGCCAGCAGTGAATTGCAGGGGGCAAAACTGTTTTTT. This sequence encodes CASSELQGAKLFF.

This clone was picked up one time. The chain carries TRBV7-9 and TRBJ1-2; possible D gene TRBD1, 5 bases. CDR1 SEHNR and CDR2 FQNEAQ come from the germline V gene (reference sequence). The CDR3 contains 13 residues. Trimming cost V 2 bases and J 3 bases, with 7 bases left between them. This CDR3 is CASSLQGHYGYTF. CDR3 in DNA: TGTGCCAGCAGCTTACAGGGCCACTATGGCTACACCTTC.

The chain links TRBV3-1 (or the pseudogene TRBV3-2) to TRBJ2-2; D perhaps matches TRBD1 (5 bases). The CDR3 spans 16 residues. CDR1 and CDR2 (germline): LGHDT, YNNKEL (reference sequence). V was pared by 0 bases and J by 1 base, with 9 bases between. CDR3 protein: CASSQERQWNTGELFF. In DNA form, the CDR3 reads TGTGCCAGCAGCCAAGAGCGACAGTGGAACACCGGGGAGCTGTTTTTT.